The rows below give T cell receptor beta chains drawn from one sample of a study of OX40 agonist ivuxolimab in advanced cancers. TCRdb keeps only in-frame clones here, not all; method: immunoSEQ multiplex PCR. The data contain over 150,000 clones, 85% to 95% of them seen just once; the ten biggest clones take up around 0.31%. This material consisted of CD4+ or CD8+ T cells sorted from blood, taken in a trial of the OX40 agonist ivuxolimab. The receptor source for this set is an adult with an advanced solid tumor such as melanoma, head and neck, liver or kidney cancer. The CDR3 runs from the conserved cysteine through the conserved F or W. D genes are given only for firm matches. Expanded clones get a size class; other rows say once, few or many, or leave the size out.

D	size	V	J	CDR3	DNA
TRBD2	.	TRBV18	TRBJ2-3	CASSPPYTSEADTQYF	TGTGCCAGCTCACCACCGTACACTAGCGAGGCAGATACGCAGTATTTT
.	.	TRBV18	TRBJ1-1	CASSPRGAPRGEAFF	TGTGCCAGCTCACCCCGGGGCGCCCCGAGGGGGGAGGCTTTCTTT
.	.	TRBV7-9	TRBJ2-7	CASSLGRQTYEQYF	TGTGCCAGCAGCTTAGGGAGACAGACCTACGAGCAGTACTTC
.	.	TRBV6-1	TRBJ1-1	CASGYLGSTEAFF	TGTGCCAGCGGTTATCTGGGGTCCACTGAAGCTTTCTTT
TRBD2	.	TRBV10-3	TRBJ2-1	CATRLAGGPSAEQFF	TGTGCCACCCGACTAGCGGGAGGCCCCTCGGCTGAGCAGTTCTTC
TRBD1	.	TRBV5-1	TRBJ1-2	CASSPTGGGGYTF	TGCGCCAGCAGCCCTACAGGGGGCGGTGGCTACACCTTC
.	.	TRBV7-2	TRBJ2-5	CASSLLRIRLNQETQYF	TGTGCCAGCAGCCTCCTGCGGATTCGGCTCAATCAAGAGACCCAGTACTTC
.	.	TRBV27	TRBJ1-6	CASSGSGTWGASPLHF	TGTGCCAGCAGTGGATCCGGGACGTGGGGCGCTTCACCCCTCCACTTT
.	.	TRBV29-1	TRBJ1-5	CSAARGNSNQPQHF	TGCAGCGCAGCACGGGGGAATAGCAATCAGCCCCAGCATTTT
.	.	TRBV11-2	TRBJ1-4	CASSSPRGREYEKLFF	TGTGCCAGCAGCTCACCCAGGGGAAGGGAATATGAAAAACTGTTTTTT
TRBD1	.	TRBV7-9	TRBJ2-2	CASSSFLGRQGNTGELFF	TGTGCCAGCAGCTCCTTTCTTGGTAGACAGGGGAACACCGGGGAGCTGTTTTTT
.	.	TRBV5-4	TRBJ2-5	CASSLPGRETQYF	TGTGCCAGCAGCTTGCCAGGGAGGGAGACCCAGTACTTC
.	.	TRBV4-2	TRBJ1-1	CASSQVGNTEAFF	TGTGCCAGCAGCCAAGTTGGGAACACTGAAGCTTTCTTT
.	few	TRBV28	TRBJ2-7	CASSARAAVYEQYF	TGTGCCAGCAGTGCCCGGGCAGCTGTCTACGAGCAGTACTTC
.	.	TRBV28	TRBJ1-1	CASLLRRDPYTEAFF	TGTGCCAGCTTACTCCGCCGGGACCCATACACTGAAGCTTTCTTT
.	.	TRBV7-2	TRBJ1-6	CASSLERSPLHF	TGTGCCAGCAGCTTAGAGCGTTCACCCCTCCACTTT
.	.	TRBV5-4	TRBJ2-5	CASKPQVQETQYF	TGTGCCAGCAAGCCACAGGTGCAAGAGACCCAGTACTTC
TRBD2	.	TRBV14	TRBJ2-7	CASSQGLAGPYEQYF	TGTGCCAGCAGCCAGGGACTAGCGGGTCCCTACGAGCAGTACTTC
.	.	TRBV4-1	TRBJ2-7	CASSSRGEQYF	TGCGCCAGCAGCTCCCGGGGCGAGCAGTACTTC
.	.	TRBV7-2	TRBJ1-5	CASRFRTAGNQPQHF	TGTGCCAGCAGATTTCGGACCGCGGGCAATCAGCCCCAGCATTTT
.	.	TRBV7-3	TRBJ1-4	CASSLTPGRGKLFF	TGTGCCAGCAGCTTAACCCCGGGTCGGGGAAAACTGTTTTTT
TRBD2	.	TRBV9	TRBJ2-4	CASSGGLAGNIQYF	TGTGCCAGCAGCGGGGGACTAGCGGGAAACATTCAGTACTTC
TRBD1	.	TRBV2	TRBJ2-7	CASSGVGTGLGEQYF	TGTGCCAGCAGTGGGGTAGGGACAGGGCTGGGGGAGCAGTACTTC
TRBD1	once	TRBV6-1	TRBJ2-1	CASSVQGSNEQFF	TGTGCCAGCAGCGTACAGGGGTCCAATGAGCAGTTCTTC
.	.	TRBV11-3	TRBJ2-2	CASSSYKGGTANTGELFF	TGTGCCAGCAGCTCATATAAAGGGGGGACAGCGAACACCGGGGAGCTGTTTTTT
TRBD1	.	TRBV6-5	TRBJ1-3	CASSYVWTGENTIYF	TGTGCCAGCAGTTACGTTTGGACAGGGGAGAACACCATATATTTT
.	once	TRBV13	TRBJ1-4	CASSFGVGNEKLFF	TGTGCCAGCAGCTTCGGAGTTGGTAATGAAAAACTGTTTTTT
TRBD1	.	TRBV6-5	TRBJ1-1	CASRLQGAGAEAFF	TGTGCCAGCAGATTACAGGGGGCTGGGGCTGAAGCTTTCTTT
.	.	TRBV6-5	TRBJ1-2	CASSPWSPRGYGYTF	TGTGCCAGCAGCCCATGGAGCCCCCGTGGGTATGGCTACACCTTC
.	.	TRBV28	TRBJ2-1	CASSSRVPNEQFF	TGTGCCAGCAGTTCCCGGGTCCCCAATGAGCAGTTCTTC
.	.	TRBV5-1	TRBJ1-4	CASSDRDGREKLFF	TGCGCCAGCAGCGACCGGGACGGAAGAGAAAAACTGTTTTTT
TRBD1	.	TRBV9	TRBJ1-1	CASSARQGLNTEAFF	TGTGCCAGCAGCGCCAGACAGGGCTTGAACACTGAAGCTTTCTTT
TRBD1	.	TRBV7-9	TRBJ1-6	CASSLVQGAISNSPLHF	TGTGCCAGCAGCTTAGTTCAGGGGGCGATCAGTAATTCACCCCTCCACTTT
TRBD1	.	TRBV11-2	TRBJ1-2	CASSLMTGGHYGYTF	TGTGCCAGCAGCTTAATGACAGGGGGCCACTATGGCTACACCTTC
.	.	TRBV5-1	TRBJ1-3	CASSETIGGSGNTIYF	TGCGCCAGCAGCGAGACTATCGGGGGTTCTGGAAACACCATATATTTT
TRBD2	.	TRBV7-2	TRBJ2-5	CASSSRTSNRHIQETQYF	TGTGCCAGCAGCTCCAGGACTAGCAACCGCCATATCCAAGAGACCCAGTACTTC
.	.	TRBV14	TRBJ1-3	CASIPRGLGNTIYF	TGTGCCAGTATTCCCCGGGGGCTAGGAAACACCATATATTTT